These 26 T cell receptor beta chains originate from one sample sequenced in a study of cytomegalovirus exposure and HLA in healthy donors. In the PCR, 60 Vbeta and 13 Jbeta primers were used. Clones were read by immunoSEQ multiplex PCR, and TCRdb kept only the in-frame ones, dropping some. Here the sample spans 200,000 to 250,000 clones, roughly 84% being singletons. The sample comprised PBMCs. All receptors come from a girl aged 10 to 17 in good health and CMV-seronegative.

The sample holds one count of this clone. The chain recombines TRBV5-1 with TRBJ2-7, with D perhaps matching TRBD2 (5 bases). This CDR3 is built from 17 residues. Germline assignment: CDR1 SGHRS and CDR2 YFSETQ. V was cut by 4 bases and J by 7 bases, with 27 bases left in between. The CDR3 DNA follows: TGCGCCAGCAGCCTCCCCCTTACCGGGGATGTCATGGGGGAGCAGTACTTC. It encodes CASSLPLTGDVMGEQYF.

The chain recombines TRBV6-5 with TRBJ1-2; the match to TRBD1 covers 8 bases. The germline CDR1 and CDR2 sequences are MNHEY and SVGAGI. The junction had 10 bases not matched to a gene; V was cut back by 5 bases and J by 5 bases. This CDR3 has 15 amino acids. The CDR3 loop reads CASSQIGTGHYGYTF. CDR3 DNA sequence: TGTGCCAGCAGTCAAATCGGGACAGGACATTATGGCTACACCTTC.

The chain uses TRBV6-5 and TRBJ1-5, with 7 positions matching TRBD1. CDR1 MNHEY and CDR2 SVGAGI come from the germline V gene. The CDR3 loop spans 15 amino acids. Losses at the gene ends were 8 bases for V and 1 base for J; bases not matched to a gene: 8. The CDR3 is CASRPRGTSNQPQHF. Here the CDR3 DNA reads TGTGCCAGCCGACCCAGGGGGACAAGCAATCAGCCCCAGCATTTT.

The V gene is TRBV6-5, the J gene TRBJ1-2; D call uncertain. The CDR3 is 13 amino acids. Germline CDR1 MNHEY, CDR2 SVGAGI. V lost 0 bases to trimming and J lost 8 bases, with 10 bases between them. The CDR3 DNA follows: TGTGCCAGCAGTTACTCGAGTTCGGTGGGCTACACCTTC. Its translation is CASSYSSSVGYTF.

This chain uses TRBV28 with TRBJ1-1; a weak D match, TRBD1 (5 bases). Germline V gives CDR1 MDHEN, CDR2 SYDVKM. The CDR3 extends over 15 amino acids. The V end was cut by 4 bases, the J end by 0 bases, with 12 bases between. CDR3 sequence reads: CASSSPTAMNTEAFF. CDR3 sequence (DNA): TGTGCCAGCAGTTCACCGACAGCTATGAACACTGAAGCTTTCTTT.

This chain uses TRBV19 with TRBJ2-3; D unclear. The CDR3 consists of 11 residues. Trimming pared 5 bases from V and 7 bases from J, leaving 7 bases between. Germline values: CDR1 LNHDA, CDR2 SQIVND (reference sequence). In nucleotides, the CDR3 is TGTGCCAGTAGTCAGACTTATACGCAGTATTTT. Its translation is CASSQTYTQYF.

This chain joins TRBV2 and TRBJ1-2, with TRBD1 identical over 7 bases. Germline V lookup: CDR1 SNHLY, CDR2 FYNNEI. This CDR3 spans 13 amino acids. The V segment lost 6 bases and the J segment 8 bases; nucleotides outside the gene matches: 9. CDR3 sequence reads: CASRTGAPAGYTF. CDR3 sequence (DNA): TGTGCCAGCAGAACAGGGGCCCCAGCGGGCTACACCTTC.

CDR3 region: CASNFPGTDTTTF. The DNA of the CDR3 is TGTGCCAGCAATTTCCCCGGGACAGACACCACTACCTTC. The V gene is TRBV28, the J gene TRBJ1-2; 7 positions match TRBD1. Germline assignment: CDR1 MDHEN and CDR2 SYDVKM. Trimming cost V 7 bases and J 14 bases; bases outside gene matches: 16. The length of the CDR3 is 13 residues.

This chain connects TRBV7-2 to TRBJ1-5; D perhaps matches TRBD1 (5 bases). V lost 0 bases and J lost 5, with 11 bases in between. Germline V lookup: CDR1 SGHTA, CDR2 FQGNSA. The CDR3 is 15 amino acids. The CDR3 DNA follows: TGTGCCAGCAGCTTAGCTACAGGAATGTATCAGCCCCAGCATTTT. This sequence encodes CASSLATGMYQPQHF.

This clone was seen just once. V is TRBV21-1 and J is TRBJ2-5; the table assigns TRBD1, which was not confirmed against the DNA. TRBV21-1 is a pseudogene segment. CDR3 length equals 17 residues. The CDR3 protein is CASSRALPGASLETQYF. Written as DNA, the CDR3 is TGTGCCAGCAGCAGGGCCTTGCCAGGGGCGAGTCTTGAGACCCAGTACTTC.

This rearrangement joins TRBV28 to TRBJ2-1; TRBD2 might be the D (5 bases). V was clipped by 3 bases and J by 5 bases, with 17 bases between them. The CDR3 sequence is 16 residues long. Germline V gives CDR1 MDHEN, CDR2 SYDVKM. The CDR3 sequence is CASSFTTRLPNNEQFF. DNA of the CDR3: TGTGCCAGCAGTTTCACCACTAGACTCCCAAACAATGAGCAGTTCTTC.

The rearrangement joins TRBV20-1 to TRBJ2-3; D is unresolved. The germline V gene encodes CDR1 DFQATT and CDR2 SNEGSKA (reference sequence). V lost 2 bases and J lost 8, with 8 bases in between. The CDR3 runs to 11 residues. The CDR3 is CSARFSGTQYF. The CDR3 DNA follows: TGCAGTGCTAGATTTAGTGGTACGCAGTATTTT.

The chain uses TRBV19 and TRBJ1-1; 9 bases map to TRBD1. Germline values: CDR1 LNHDA, CDR2 SQIVND (reference sequence). Germline trimming cut 5 bases from V and 0 bases from J; bases unmatched to any gene: 7. The CDR3 is made up of 16 amino acids. CDR3 DNA sequence: TGTGCCAGTAGTGTCCCACAGGGGGCCTTGAACACTGAAGCTTTCTTT. Encoded protein: CASSVPQGALNTEAFF.

This clone was seen a single time. CDR3 sequence (DNA): TGTGCCAGCAGCGTTCTCCCGGGAGCCACCGGGGAGCTGTTTTTT. Protein product: CASSVLPGATGELFF. This chain uses TRBV9 with TRBJ2-2; TRBD2 is a possible D gene (6 bases). Trimming took 2 bases from V and 4 from J, leaving 12 bases between them. Germline V lookup: CDR1 SGDLS, CDR2 YYNGEE. This CDR3 contains 15 residues.

The rearrangement joins TRBV2 to TRBJ2-7; perhaps TRBD2 as D (5 bases). The length of the CDR3 is 14 residues. Trimming removed 6 bases from V and 0 bases from J, with 12 bases in between. Germline assignment: CDR1 SNHLY and CDR2 FYNNEI. The CDR3 region is CASREDDHSYEQYF. The CDR3, as DNA: TGTGCCAGCAGGGAGGACGACCACTCCTACGAGCAGTACTTC.

This clone was seen once. This CDR3 is CSVFQKTARGEKLFF. The CDR3 DNA follows: TGCAGCGTTTTCCAAAAGACAGCGAGGGGGGAAAAACTGTTTTTT. This chain connects TRBV29-1 to TRBJ1-4; weak D call: TRBD1 (6 bases). Germline V CDR1 and CDR2: SQVTM, ANQGSEA. Deletions cut 5 bases from V and 8 bases from J, with 21 bases between. The CDR3 has 15 residues.

Comments on this clone: This sample includes further DNA sequences coding for the same CDR3. Written as DNA, the CDR3 is TGTGCCAGTAGTATGACTAGCGGTTCCTACAATGAGCAGTTCTTC. Translation gives CASSMTSGSYNEQFF. This chain connects TRBV19 to TRBJ2-1, with 9 bases fitting TRBD2. V was clipped by 3 bases and J by 1 base; unmatched bases: 1. Germline V lookup: CDR1 LNHDA, CDR2 SQIVND (reference sequence). CDR3 size: 15 residues.

This clone came up once. The chain carries TRBV10-1 and TRBJ1-4; 9 nucleotides line up with TRBD1. J was trimmed by 0 bases and V by 2 bases; bases with no gene match: 7. There are 18 residues in the CDR3. CDR1 and CDR2 from the germline V gene are WNHNN and SYGVQD (reference sequence). CDR3 sequence reads: CASSEPTRQGATNEKLFF. CDR3 bases: TGCGCCAGCAGTGAGCCTACACGACAGGGGGCAACTAATGAAAAACTGTTTTTT.

This chain uses TRBV27 with TRBJ2-2; 11 nucleotides align to TRBD2. The germline gives CDR1 MNHEY, CDR2 SMNVEV (reference sequence). The CDR3 extends over 15 amino acids. Losses at the gene ends were 3 bases for V and 8 bases for J; bases not matched to a gene: 5. Here the CDR3 DNA reads TGTGCCAGCAGTTTCTCTAGCGGGGGGCGGGGGGAGCTGTTTTTT. Translation gives CASSFSSGGRGELFF.

The chain couples TRBV7-9 to TRBJ1-1; D is possibly TRBD1 (6 bases). The CDR3 is 13 residues long. Germline V gene lookup returns CDR1 SEHNR and CDR2 FQNEAQ (reference sequence). V gave up 5 bases and J gave up 1 base, with 8 bases separating them. CDR3 DNA: TGTGCCAGCAGCGGGGGCAGGAACACTGAAGCTTTCTTT. Translating gives CASSGGRNTEAFF.

The chain combines TRBV28 with TRBJ2-7; a weak D match, TRBD1 (6 bases). From germline, CDR1 is MDHEN and CDR2 SYDVKM. This CDR3 has 16 amino acids. The V end was cut by 5 bases, the J end by 3 bases, with 20 bases between. CDR3 amino acids: CASSRMDSLRIYEQYF. CDR3 nucleotide sequence: TGTGCCAGCAGTCGGATGGACAGCCTGCGGATCTACGAGCAGTACTTC. The full variable domain, in which reference TRBV28 and TRBJ2-7 provide the parts outside the CDR3, is DVKVTQSSRYLVKRTGEKVFLECVQDMDHENMFWYRQDPGLGLRLIYFSYDVKMKEKGDIPEGYSVSREKKERFSLILESASTNQTSMYLCASSRMDSLRIYEQYFGPGTRLTVT.

The chain joins TRBV7-2 to TRBJ2-7; 11 nucleotides match TRBD2. Trimming took 5 bases from V and 5 from J; bases not matched to a gene: 11. The length of the CDR3 is 16 residues. Germline lookup yields CDR1 SGHTA and CDR2 FQGNSA. The CDR3 region is CASSPRLAGTDHEQYF. CDR3 DNA: TGTGCCAGCAGCCCCCGACTAGCGGGAACCGACCACGAGCAGTACTTC.

This chain links TRBV27 with TRBJ1-5; TRBD1 is a possible D gene (5 bases). Germline CDR1 MNHEY, CDR2 SMNVEV (reference sequence). The CDR3 length is 14 residues. V lost 4 bases, J lost 1 base, and 8 bases lay in between. CDR3 residues: CASSSRQSNQPQHF. The CDR3 region has the DNA TGTGCCAGCAGTTCCCGACAGAGCAATCAGCCCCAGCATTTT.

The table lists this clone with a few counts. This rearrangement joins TRBV28 to TRBJ1-1; D gene uncertain. Germline CDR1 and CDR2: MDHEN and SYDVKM. The CDR3 sequence is 13 residues long. V was pared by 4 bases and J by 0 bases, with 6 bases between. CDR3 sequence (DNA): TGTGCCAGCAGTTATCGTGTGAACACTGAAGCTTTCTTT. This sequence encodes CASSYRVNTEAFF.

The chain links TRBV2 to TRBJ2-3; TRBD2 agrees at 8 bases. The CDR3 is made up of 15 amino acids. J was trimmed by 5 bases and V by 7 bases; bases with no gene match: 11. CDR1 is SNHLY, CDR2 FYNNEI, per germline. CDR3 residues: CASTGRGGAGDTQYF. The DNA of the CDR3 is TGTGCCAGCACTGGTCGGGGGGGCGCAGGAGATACGCAGTATTTT.

This clone has a single count. V is TRBV6-5 and J is TRBJ2-5; 9 positions match TRBD2. The CDR3 is 15 amino acids. The V gene's germline CDR1 is MNHEY and CDR2 SVGAGI. Trimming removed 1 base from V and 5 bases from J; junction bases left unmatched: 5. CDR3 in DNA: TGTGCCAGCAGTTACTTGCAGCGGGGGGTCGAGACCCAGTACTTC. It translates to CASSYLQRGVETQYF.